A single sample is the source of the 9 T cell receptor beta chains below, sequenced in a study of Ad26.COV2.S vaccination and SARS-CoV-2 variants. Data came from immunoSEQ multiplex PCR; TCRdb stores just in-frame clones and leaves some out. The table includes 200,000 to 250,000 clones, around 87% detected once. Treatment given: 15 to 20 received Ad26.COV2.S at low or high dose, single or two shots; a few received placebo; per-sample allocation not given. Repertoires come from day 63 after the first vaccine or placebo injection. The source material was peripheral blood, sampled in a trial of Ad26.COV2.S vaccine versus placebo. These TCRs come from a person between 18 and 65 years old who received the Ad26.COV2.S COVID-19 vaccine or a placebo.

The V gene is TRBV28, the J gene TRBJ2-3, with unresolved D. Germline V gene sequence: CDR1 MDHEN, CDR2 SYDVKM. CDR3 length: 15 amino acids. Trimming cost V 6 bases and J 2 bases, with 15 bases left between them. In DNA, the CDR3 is TGTGCCAGCAGCCCCTCAACGGTCTTCACAGATACGCAGTATTTT. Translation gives CASSPSTVFTDTQYF.

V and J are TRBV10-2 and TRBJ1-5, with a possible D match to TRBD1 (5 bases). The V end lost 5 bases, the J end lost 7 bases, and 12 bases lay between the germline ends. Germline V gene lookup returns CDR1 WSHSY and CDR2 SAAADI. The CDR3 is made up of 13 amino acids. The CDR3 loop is CASSPTENQPQHF. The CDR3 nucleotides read TGCGCCAGCAGTCCGACAGAGAACCAGCCCCAGCATTTT.

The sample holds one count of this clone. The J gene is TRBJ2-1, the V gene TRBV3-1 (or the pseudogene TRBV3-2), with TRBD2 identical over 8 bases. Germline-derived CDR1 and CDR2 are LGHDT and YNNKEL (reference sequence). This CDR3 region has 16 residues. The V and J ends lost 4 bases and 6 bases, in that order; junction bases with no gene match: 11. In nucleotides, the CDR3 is TGTGCCAGCAGCCCGACGCCCAGCGGGAGAGGCAATGAGCAGTTCTTC. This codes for CASSPTPSGRGNEQFF.

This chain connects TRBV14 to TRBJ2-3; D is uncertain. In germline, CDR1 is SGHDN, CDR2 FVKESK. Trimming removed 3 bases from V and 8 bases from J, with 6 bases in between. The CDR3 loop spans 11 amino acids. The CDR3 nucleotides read TGTGCCAGCAGCCATGCTGGTACGCAGTATTTT. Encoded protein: CASSHAGTQYF.

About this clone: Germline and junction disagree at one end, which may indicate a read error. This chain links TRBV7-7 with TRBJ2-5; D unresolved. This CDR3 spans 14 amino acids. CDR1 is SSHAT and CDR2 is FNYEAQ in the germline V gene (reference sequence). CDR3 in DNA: TGTGCTAGCAGCTCAGGAAGCCACCAAGAGACCCAGTACTTC. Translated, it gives CASSSGSHQETQYF.

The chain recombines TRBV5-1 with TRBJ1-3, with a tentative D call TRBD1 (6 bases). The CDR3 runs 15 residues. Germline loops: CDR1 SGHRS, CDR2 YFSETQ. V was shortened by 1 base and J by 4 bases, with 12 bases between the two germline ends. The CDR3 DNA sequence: TGCGCCAGCAGCTTGTCGGGGGCCGGAGGAAACACCATATATTTT. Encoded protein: CASSLSGAGGNTIYF.

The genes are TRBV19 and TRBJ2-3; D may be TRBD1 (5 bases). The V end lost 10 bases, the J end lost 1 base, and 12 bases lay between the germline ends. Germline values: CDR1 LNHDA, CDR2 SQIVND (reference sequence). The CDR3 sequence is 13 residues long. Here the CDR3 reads CATNPGRTDTQYF. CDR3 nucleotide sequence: TGTGCCACCAACCCAGGGCGCACAGATACGCAGTATTTT.

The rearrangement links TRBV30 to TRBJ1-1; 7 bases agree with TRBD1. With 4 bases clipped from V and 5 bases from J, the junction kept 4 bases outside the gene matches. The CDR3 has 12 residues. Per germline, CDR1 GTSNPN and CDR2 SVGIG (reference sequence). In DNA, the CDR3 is TGTGCCTGGATGACAGGGTGGACTGAAGCTTTCTTT. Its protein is CAWMTGWTEAFF.

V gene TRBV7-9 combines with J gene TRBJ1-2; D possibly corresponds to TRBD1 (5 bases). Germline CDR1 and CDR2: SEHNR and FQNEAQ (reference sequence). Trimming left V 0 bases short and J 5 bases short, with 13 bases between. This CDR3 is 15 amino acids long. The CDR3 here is CASSLAGDRGYGYTF. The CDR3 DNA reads TGTGCCAGCAGCTTAGCGGGGGACCGTGGATATGGCTACACCTTC.